What follows describes a single T cell receptor (beta chain). Germline CDR1 MNHEY, CDR2 SMNVEV (reference sequence). Trimming took 3 bases from V and 4 from J, leaving 11 bases between them. CDR3 size: 14 residues. These data are taken from a study of blood T cell repertoires in COVID-19. As handled by the study authors: Estimated nucleated cell counts came from reference gene primer amplification. The repertoire was sequenced with immunoSEQ multiplex PCR; TCRdb's copy has only in-frame clones and lacks some. That table furnishes V, J and clone size, whereas the DNA furnished D and trimming. The sample consists of about 330,000 clones, around 82% of them appearing once.

Sample: peripheral blood. The clonotype comes from a woman aged 50 to 60 with acute or convalescent COVID-19. The V gene is TRBV27, the J gene TRBJ2-3; D is ambiguous. In DNA, the CDR3 is TGTGCCAGCAGTTTGTCCGGGTACGCAGATACGCAGTATTTT. As protein: CASSLSGYADTQYF.